This entry lists 15 T cell receptor beta chains sequenced from one sample in a study of CD8+CD57+ T cells in acquired aplastic anemia. CDR3 and TCR beta VDJ profiling relied on a genomic DNA template. Each CDR3 protein is one row after TCRdb ran MiXCR on the reads. Counted here are fewer than 200,000 distinct CDR3 sequences, around half occurring once; the ten biggest clones make up under 1.2%. Patients picked for sequencing had shown CD8+CD57+ cell expansion detected by flow cytometry. Sequenced: sorted CD4+, CD8+, or CD8+CD57+ T cells (not recorded which) from PBMCs. The receptor set was obtained from a human donor with aplastic anemia.

The chain links TRBV10-1 to TRBJ1-6; D is possibly TRBD1 (5 bases). V gave up 4 bases and J gave up 10 bases, with 11 bases separating them. This CDR3 contains 13 residues. Germline CDR1 WNHNN, CDR2 SYGVQD (reference sequence). The CDR3 sequence: CASSGQRDSPLHF. Here the CDR3 DNA reads TGCGCCAGCAGTGGTCAGAGGGACTCACCCCTCCACTTT.

The chain has TRBV7-8 and TRBJ1-4; 10 nucleotides match TRBD1. With V trimmed by 5 bases and J by 1 base, 7 bases remained unmatched. Per germline, CDR1 SGHVS and CDR2 FQNEAQ. CDR3 size: 17 residues. This CDR3 is CASSLFGTGVTNEKLFF. The CDR3 nucleotides are TGTGCCAGCAGCCTATTCGGGACAGGGGTAACTAATGAAAAACTGTTTTTT.

A few counts support this clonotype. This rearrangement joins TRBV2 to TRBJ1-3; possible D gene TRBD1, 5 bases. The CDR3 covers 14 residues. Germline CDR1 and CDR2: SNHLY and FYNNEI. The germline V and J ends were trimmed by 5 bases and 0 bases, with 8 bases remaining between them. Here the CDR3 reads CASSPTVSGNTIYF. CDR3 coding DNA: TGTGCCAGCAGTCCGACAGTCTCTGGAAACACCATATATTTT. Drawing the rest from reference TRBV2 and TRBJ1-3, the complete variable domain is EPEVTQTPSHQVTQMGQEVILRCVPISNHLYFYWYRQILGQKVEFLVSFYNNEISEKSEIFDDQFSVERPDGSNFTLKIRSTKLEDSAMYFCASSPTVSGNTIYFGEGSWLTVV.

This clonotype occurred a few times. This chain links TRBV7-9 with TRBJ2-7, with D perhaps TRBD2 (5 bases). In germline, CDR1 is SEHNR, CDR2 FQNEAQ (reference sequence). The CDR3 runs to 14 residues. Trimming left V 1 base short and J 3 bases short, with 10 bases between. CDR3 protein: CASSLGRTDYEQYF. The CDR3 DNA reads TGTGCCAGCAGCTTAGGGAGGACGGACTACGAGCAGTACTTC.

The V and J genes are TRBV18 and TRBJ2-5; a possible D gene is TRBD2 (6 bases). V dropped 1 base and J dropped 3 bases, with 15 bases sitting between them. CDR1 is KGHSH and CDR2 is LQKENI in the germline V gene. This CDR3 region has 16 residues. The CDR3 coding sequence is TGTGCCAGCTCACCACTACCGGAGGGGCCAGAAGAGACCCAGTACTTC. This codes for CASSPLPEGPEETQYF.

This clonotype was seen a handful of times. A much larger clone is a single base away; this may be a read error. No conserved phenylalanine or tryptophan is present at the end of the CDR3, so a read error is the likely explanation. The chain links TRBV2 to TRBJ2-3; D not certain. This CDR3 region has 14 residues. Germline CDR1 and CDR2: SNHLY and FYNNEI. Trimming took off 9 bases at V and 0 bases at J, with 13 bases between the two ends. CDR3 sequence: CASTVSASTDTQYL. The DNA of the CDR3 is TGTGCCAGTACAGTGTCCGCTAGCACAGATACGCAGTATCTT.

The chain has TRBV19 and TRBJ2-3, with a weak D call TRBD2 (5 bases). CDR3 length equals 12 residues. With 7 bases removed from V and 6 bases from J, the gap between germline ends came to 11 bases. The V gene's germline CDR1 is LNHDA and CDR2 SQIVND (reference sequence). CDR3 bases: TGTGCCAGTAAACCTTCGGGGGATACGCAGTATTTT. It codes for CASKPSGDTQYF.

This chain connects TRBV12-3 or TRBV12-4 to TRBJ1-5, with 9 bases aligning to TRBD1. Trimming cost V 7 bases and J 2 bases; bases outside gene matches: 6. This CDR3 contains 15 residues. The CDR3: CASTTDRGGNQPQHF. Written as DNA, the CDR3 is TGTGCCAGCACTACGGACAGGGGAGGCAATCAGCCCCAGCATTTT.

About this clonotype: The germline gene is not matched at one end of the junction; a read error may be the cause. The V and J genes are TRBV7-2 and TRBJ1-6; possible D gene TRBD1, 5 bases. This CDR3 contains 15 residues. In germline, CDR1 is SGHTA, CDR2 FQGNSA. The CDR3 region has the DNA TGCGCCAGCTCCCCAGGGAGCTCCTATAATTCACCCCTCCACTTT. Translated, it gives CASSPGSSYNSPLHF.

The V call is TRBV19, the J call TRBJ2-5; D not resolved. The V gene lost 3 bases and the J gene lost 5 bases, with 10 bases spanning the gap. The CDR3 contains 13 residues. CDR1 and CDR2 (germline): LNHDA, SQIVND (reference sequence). The CDR3 here is CASSIGSLETQYF. The CDR3 DNA sequence: TGTGCCAGTAGTATCGGTAGCTTGGAGACCCAGTACTTC.

This clonotype appeared many times. The chain couples TRBV2 to TRBJ2-1; the match to TRBD1 covers 10 bases. V gave up 9 bases and J gave up 4 bases; unmatched junction bases: 9. The CDR3 loop spans 15 amino acids. Looked up from germline, CDR1 is SNHLY and CDR2 is FYNNEI. The CDR3 loop is CASRGGTGAYNEQFF. The CDR3 nucleotides read TGTGCCAGTAGGGGTGGGACAGGGGCTTACAATGAGCAGTTCTTC.

The rearrangement links TRBV29-1 to TRBJ1-2, with TRBD1 matching over 9 bases. The CDR3 runs to 15 residues. V lost 5 bases to trimming and J lost 0 bases; unmatched junction nucleotides: 7. Germline CDR1 is SQVTM and CDR2 is ANQGSEA. CDR3 in amino acids: CSVRPGQGSNYGYTF. The CDR3 bases are TGCAGCGTTCGACCGGGACAGGGTTCTAACTATGGCTACACCTTC.

This clonotype has a count of ten or more. The rearrangement uses TRBV12-3 or TRBV12-4 and TRBJ1-6; D is unclear. This CDR3 region has 12 residues. Trimming took off 5 bases at V and 10 bases at J, with 9 bases between the two ends. Here the CDR3 DNA reads TGTGCCAGCAGTCCCGGCAAGTCACCCCTCCACTTT. Amino acid sequence: CASSPGKSPLHF.

This clonotype has a count of ten or more. The chain is built from TRBV9 and TRBJ2-1, with a possible D match to TRBD2 (5 bases). This CDR3 spans 13 amino acids. Germline values: CDR1 SGDLS, CDR2 YYNGEE. Trimming shortened V by 0 bases and J by 4 bases, and 5 bases separated the two germline ends. Here the CDR3 reads CASSVGEYNEQFF. The CDR3 DNA follows: TGTGCCAGCAGCGTAGGGGAGTACAATGAGCAGTTCTTC. The full variable domain, rest sourced from reference TRBV9 and TRBJ2-1, is DSGVTQTPKHLITATGQRVTLRCSPRSGDLSVYWYQQSLDQGLQFLIQYYNGEERAKGNILERFSAQQFPDLHSELNLSSLELGDSALYFCASSVGEYNEQFFGPGTRLTVL.

This clonotype came up many times. The V gene is TRBV7-6, the J gene TRBJ1-5; D is undetermined. Trimming removed 1 base at V and 3 bases at J, with 13 bases between. Germline assignment: CDR1 SGHVS and CDR2 FNYEAQ. The length of the CDR3 is 16 residues. The CDR3: CASSLGGQAYNQPQHF. The CDR3 DNA reads TGTGCCAGCAGCTTAGGCGGGCAGGCGTACAATCAGCCCCAGCATTTT.